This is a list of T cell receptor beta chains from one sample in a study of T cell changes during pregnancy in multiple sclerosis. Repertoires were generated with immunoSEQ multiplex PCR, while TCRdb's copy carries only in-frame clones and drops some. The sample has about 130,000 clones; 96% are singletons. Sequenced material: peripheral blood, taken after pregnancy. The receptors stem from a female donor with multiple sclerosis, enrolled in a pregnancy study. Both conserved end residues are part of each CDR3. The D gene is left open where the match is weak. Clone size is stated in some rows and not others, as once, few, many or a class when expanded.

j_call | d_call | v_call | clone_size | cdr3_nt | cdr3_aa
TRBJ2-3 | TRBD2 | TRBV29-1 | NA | TGCAGCGTTAGCGGGAGGGCCAGGGATACGCAGTATTTT | CSVSGRARDTQYF
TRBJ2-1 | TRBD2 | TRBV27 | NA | TGTGCCAGCAGTCAGACAGCGGGGTGGGGCTACAATGAGCAGTTCTTC | CASSQTAGWGYNEQFF
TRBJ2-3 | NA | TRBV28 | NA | TGTGCCAGCAGTTTACCGGGGTCAGGCACAGATACGCAGTATTTT | CASSLPGSGTDTQYF
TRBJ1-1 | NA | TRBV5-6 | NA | TGTGCCAGCAGCTTGGGCAGGTTCACTGAAGCTTTCTTT | CASSLGRFTEAFF
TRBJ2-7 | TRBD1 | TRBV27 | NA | TGTGCCAGCGGGACAGGTCGCGAGCAGTACTTC | CASGTGREQYF
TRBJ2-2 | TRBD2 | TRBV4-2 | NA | TGTGCCAGCAGCCAAGTAGCGGGAGGGTACACCGGGGAGCTGTTTTTT | CASSQVAGGYTGELFF
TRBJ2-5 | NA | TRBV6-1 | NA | TGTGCCAGCAGTGAGGTGGCTTGGGGTACGGGAGAAGGGGAGACCCAGTACTTC | CASSEVAWGTGEGETQYF
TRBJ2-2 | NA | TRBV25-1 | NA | TGTGCCAGCAGGGGCAGCTACACCGGGGAGCTGTTTTTT | CASRGSYTGELFF
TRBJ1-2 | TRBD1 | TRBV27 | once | TGTGCCAGCAGTTTATCCACAGGGGGCAACTATGGCTACACCTTC | CASSLSTGGNYGYTF
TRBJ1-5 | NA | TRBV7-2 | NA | TGTGCCAGCAGCTTAATCAGGGATGGCCCCCAGCATTTT | CASSLIRDGPQHF
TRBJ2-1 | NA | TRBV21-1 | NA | TGTGCCAGCAGCAATCGGTGTCCTGCTTACAATGAGCAGTTCTTC | CASSNRCPAYNEQFF
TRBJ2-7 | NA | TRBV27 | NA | TGTGCCAGCAGTTTATCTGGGGAGGAGCAGTACTTC | CASSLSGEEQYF
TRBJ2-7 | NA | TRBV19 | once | TGTGCCAGTAGTTCGGGAGTGGGCCCCGGGTACGAGCAGTACTTC | CASSSGVGPGYEQYF
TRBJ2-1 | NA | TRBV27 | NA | TGTGCCAGCATGCCCAGCGGAAGGTACAATGAGCAGTTCTTC | CASMPSGRYNEQFF
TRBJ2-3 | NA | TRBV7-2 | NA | TGTGCCAGCAGCGTCCGGCCGGGGGGCGGACAGCCGGGGTTAGGCACGCAGTATTTT | CASSVRPGGGQPGLGTQYF
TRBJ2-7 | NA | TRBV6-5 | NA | TGTGCCAGCAGTTTGAGCGACACTAGTTTCTCCGAGCAGTACTTC | CASSLSDTSFSEQYF
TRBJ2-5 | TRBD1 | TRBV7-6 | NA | TGTGCCAGCGGGAAGACAGGGATGGCCAAAGAGACCCAGTACTTC | CASGKTGMAKETQYF
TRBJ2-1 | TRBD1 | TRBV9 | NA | TGTGCCAGCAGCGTAGGGACAGGGCTTTACAATGAGCAGTTCTTC | CASSVGTGLYNEQFF
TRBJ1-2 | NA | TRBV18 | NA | TGTGCCAGCTCACCGTCAGGGGATTACTATGGCTACACCTTC | CASSPSGDYYGYTF
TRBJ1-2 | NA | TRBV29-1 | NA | TGCAGCGTTGAAGAGCGGTATGGCTACACCTTC | CSVEERYGYTF
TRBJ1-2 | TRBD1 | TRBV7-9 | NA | TGTGCCAGCAGCTTATCCGACAGGGGAGGCTACACCTTC | CASSLSDRGGYTF
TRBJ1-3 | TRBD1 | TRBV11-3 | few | TGTGCCAGCAGCCCGGGACAGGGACCTGGAAACACCATATATTTT | CASSPGQGPGNTIYF
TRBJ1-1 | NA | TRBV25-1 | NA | TGTGCCAGCAGTGAATATAAGGGGTTGGAAACTGAAGCTTTCTTT | CASSEYKGLETEAFF
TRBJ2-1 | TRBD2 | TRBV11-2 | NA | TGTGCCAGCAGCTTAGTGCAACTAGCGGGAATTAGTGAGCAGTTCTTC | CASSLVQLAGISEQFF
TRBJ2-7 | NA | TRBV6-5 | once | TGTGCCAGCGAGGATCAAGGTTCCTACGAGCAGTACTTC | CASEDQGSYEQYF
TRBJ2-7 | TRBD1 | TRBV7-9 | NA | TGTGCCAGCAGCCCTCGGGACAGTAGCTCCTACGAGCAGTACTTC | CASSPRDSSSYEQYF
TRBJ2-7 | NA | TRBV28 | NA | TGTGCCAGCAGTTTTTTGGGGCCCCAATCCTACGAGCAGTACTTC | CASSFLGPQSYEQYF
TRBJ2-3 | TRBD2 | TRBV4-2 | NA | TGTGCCAGCAGCCAAGATAGTAGCGGGAGTGGAGGAGATACGCAGTATTTT | CASSQDSSGSGGDTQYF
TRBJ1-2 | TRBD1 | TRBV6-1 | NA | TGTGCCAGCACCCGAACGGACAGGGATCAGGGTGGCTACACCTTC | CASTRTDRDQGGYTF
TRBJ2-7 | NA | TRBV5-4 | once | TGTGCCAGCAGCTATACAGGGACTAAAGCCTACGAGCAGTACTTC | CASSYTGTKAYEQYF
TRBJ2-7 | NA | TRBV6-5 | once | TGTGCCAGCAGTTCGGGTCCCTACGAGCAGTACTTC | CASSSGPYEQYF
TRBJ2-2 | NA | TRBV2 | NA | TGTGCCAGCATGAGTTGGGACTTCGAAGGCGGGGAGCTGTTTTTT | CASMSWDFEGGELFF
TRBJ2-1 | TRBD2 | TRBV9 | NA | TGTGCCAGCAGCGTCGGTCTAGCGGACAATGAGCAGTTCTTC | CASSVGLADNEQFF
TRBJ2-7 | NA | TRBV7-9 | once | TGTGCCAGCAGCGTAGATTGGGGCCACGAGCAGTACTTC | CASSVDWGHEQYF
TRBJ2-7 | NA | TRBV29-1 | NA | TGCAGCGGGAGGACTGGGCCCCTCGAGCAGTACTTC | CSGRTGPLEQYF
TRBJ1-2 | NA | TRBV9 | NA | TGTGCCAGCAGCCTCCCAGGGTGGGGATGGAACTATGGCTACACCTTC | CASSLPGWGWNYGYTF
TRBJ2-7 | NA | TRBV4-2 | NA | TGTGCCAGCAGCCAAGCGGCTAGCGTCTACGAGCAGTACTTC | CASSQAASVYEQYF
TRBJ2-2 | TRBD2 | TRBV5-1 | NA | TGCGCCAGCATGAAGGCACTAGCGGGGGGGACCGGGGAGCTGTTTTTT | CASMKALAGGTGELFF
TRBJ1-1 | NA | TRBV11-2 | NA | TGTGCCAGCAGCTTAATTGGGCCAGCGAACACTGAAGCTTTCTTT | CASSLIGPANTEAFF
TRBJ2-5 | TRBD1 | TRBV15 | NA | TGTGCCACCAGCAGAGCCTACAGGGGCCAAGAGACCCAGTACTTC | CATSRAYRGQETQYF
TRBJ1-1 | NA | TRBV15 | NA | TGTGCCACCAGCATTACTGGCACTGAAGCTTTCTTT | CATSITGTEAFF